Below, one T cell receptor beta chain is given with its context. Its antigen is still unknown. This CDR3 has 13 amino acids. V dropped 5 bases and J dropped 7; count of bases not matched to a gene: 4. Germline loops: CDR1 SGHNT, CDR2 YENEEA. The PCR employed 60 Vbeta primers together with 13 Jbeta primers. Sequencing used immunoSEQ multiplex PCR; TCRdb keeps in-frame clones, though not all of them. Here the sample spans roughly 190,000 clones, around 77% being singletons. These data belong to a study of cytomegalovirus exposure and HLA in healthy donors. Study as a whole: Of over 300 genotyped donors, about 81% clustered with self-reported Caucasian donors.

Study results and caveats: Available immune exposure information was restricted to CMV serostatus only. Several of the most significant clusters appeared, in a later analysis, to be linked to common viral pathogens. Later analysis suggested most CMV-associated TCR beta chains were HLA-restricted.

The origin of this receptor is a woman under 30 in good health and CMV-seronegative. This chain uses TRBV11-3 with TRBJ1-1, with 10 bases fitting TRBD1. Sequencing input: PBMCs. CDR3 nucleotide sequence: TGTGCCAGCAGCACGGACAGGGGGAATGAAGCTTTCTTT. This translates into CASSTDRGNEAFF.